Below, 10 T cell receptor beta chains from the same sample are listed, as sequenced in a study of regulatory T cells in long-lasting Graves disease. To make TCR beta libraries, researchers used iRepertoire HTBI primers and Arm-PCR of CDR3 regions. TCRdb reanalysed the multiplex PCR reads using MiXCR and keeps one entry per CDR3 protein. This sample has about 400,000 distinct CDR3 sequences, with over 12% found just once. Time point in this sample: newly diagnosed GD, antithyroid drugs for less than 3 months. Extracted PBMC RNA gave rise to the TCR library. A further study also used this sample, focusing on T cells in Graves' hyperthyroidism and ophthalmopathy.

Specimen: peripheral blood mononuclear cells (PBMCs), collected at new diagnosis, from a patient treated with antithyroid drugs. These receptors all come from a woman between 35 and 50 years old with Graves disease.

The chain combines TRBV28 with TRBJ2-2; TRBD1 matches 10 bases. Per the germline V gene, CDR1 is MDHEN and CDR2 is SYDVKM. With V trimmed by 6 bases and J by 7 bases, 8 bases remained unmatched. The length of the CDR3 is 15 residues. The DNA of the CDR3 is TGTGCCAGCAGACTCGGGACAGGGGAGAGCGGGGAGCTGTTTTTT. Amino acids: CASRLGTGESGELFF. The variable domain in full, with the rest retrieved from reference TRBV28 and TRBJ2-2, is DVKVTQSSRYLVKRTGEKVFLECVQDMDHENMFWYRQDPGLGLRLIYFSYDVKMKEKGDIPEGYSVSREKKERFSLILESASTNQTSMYLCASRLGTGESGELFFGEGSRLTVL.

The chain has TRBV3-1 and TRBJ1-3, with a tentative D call TRBD1 (6 bases). CDR3 length equals 18 residues. Trimming cost V 4 bases and J 1 base, with 20 bases left between them. Germline V CDR1 and CDR2: LGHDT, YNNKEL (reference sequence). In nucleotides, the CDR3 is TGTGCCAGCAGCCCGTTCCAGGACAGCGTTCTTTCTGGAAACACCATATATTTT. Protein product: CASSPFQDSVLSGNTIYF.

This clonotype was observed many times. V and J are TRBV20-1 and TRBJ2-7, with D possibly TRBD1 on 6 matching bases. Germline loops: CDR1 DFQATT, CDR2 SNEGSKA (reference sequence). The CDR3 contains 11 residues. The germline V and J ends were trimmed by 2 bases and 4 bases, with 6 bases remaining between them. The CDR3 here is CSARQGYEQYF. DNA for the CDR3: TGCAGTGCTAGACAGGGGTACGAGCAGTACTTC.

This clonotype was counted at least ten times. The V call is TRBV12-5, the J call TRBJ2-1, with D unresolved. CDR1 is LGHNT, CDR2 FRNRAP, per germline. Trimming stripped 6 bases from V and 8 bases from J, with 23 bases between. The CDR3 covers 16 residues. In nucleotides, the CDR3 is TGTGCTAGTGGACCCGAAAGTAGCTATCTAGGCGATGAGCAGTTCTTC. Translating gives CASGPESSYLGDEQFF.

The V call is TRBV20-1, the J call TRBJ2-2; no clear D gene. Per the germline V gene, CDR1 is DFQATT and CDR2 is SNEGSKA (reference sequence). The CDR3 is 12 residues long. The V gene lost 1 base and the J gene lost 6 bases, with 6 bases spanning the gap. The CDR3 reads CSARGGPGELFF. The CDR3 DNA reads as TGCAGTGCTAGAGGTGGGCCCGGGGAGCTGTTTTTT.

This clonotype was seen repeatedly, ten times or more. This sequence joins TRBV3-1 and TRBJ2-5; 7 nucleotides line up with TRBD2. V dropped 2 bases and J dropped 3; count of bases not matched to a gene: 6. Per germline, CDR1 LGHDT and CDR2 YNNKEL (reference sequence). This CDR3 has 15 residues. The CDR3 DNA reads TGTGCCAGCAGCCAATCGACTAGCAGAAAAGAGACCCAGTACTTC. It is translated as CASSQSTSRKETQYF.

This clonotype was counted ten times or more. The chain has TRBV20-1 and TRBJ2-1; 7 bases map to TRBD2. This CDR3 spans 12 amino acids. The germline V gene has CDR1 DFQATT and CDR2 SNEGSKA (reference sequence). V was pared by 1 base and J by 11 bases, with 5 bases of the junction left unmatched. The CDR3 sequence is CSARATGGKQFF. DNA for the CDR3: TGCAGTGCTAGAGCGACGGGAGGAAAGCAGTTCTTC.

The genes are TRBV6-1 and TRBJ2-1; a weak D match, TRBD1 (6 bases). The CDR3 sequence is 15 residues long. Per the germline V gene, CDR1 is MNHNS and CDR2 is SASEGT. The V end was cut by 10 bases, the J end by 1 base, with 17 bases between. CDR3 residues: CATRALQGSYNEQFF. The CDR3 coding sequence is TGTGCCACCCGAGCGCTACAGGGTTCCTACAATGAGCAGTTCTTC.

This clonotype was counted between two and nine times. The rearrangement joins TRBV7-6 to TRBJ1-3; D is undetermined. Germline CDR1 is SGHVS and CDR2 is FNYEAQ. V shed 5 bases and J shed 0 bases, with 8 bases lying between them. This CDR3 is built from 14 residues. The CDR3 loop reads CASSTTNSGNTIYF. CDR3 sequence (DNA): TGTGCCAGCAGCACCACCAACTCTGGAAACACCATATATTTT.

As concerns this clonotype: Given a much more abundant clone one base away, this may be a read error. The chain joins TRBV30 to TRBJ1-1; no clear D gene. The CDR3 sequence is 14 residues long. Per germline, CDR1 GTSNPN and CDR2 SVGIG (reference sequence). V was clipped by 3 bases and J by 9 bases, with 20 bases between them. As DNA, the CDR3 is TGTGCCTGGAGAATAGGAGAGGTCTCCACAAAAGCTTTCTTT. This sequence encodes CAWRIGEVSTKAFF.